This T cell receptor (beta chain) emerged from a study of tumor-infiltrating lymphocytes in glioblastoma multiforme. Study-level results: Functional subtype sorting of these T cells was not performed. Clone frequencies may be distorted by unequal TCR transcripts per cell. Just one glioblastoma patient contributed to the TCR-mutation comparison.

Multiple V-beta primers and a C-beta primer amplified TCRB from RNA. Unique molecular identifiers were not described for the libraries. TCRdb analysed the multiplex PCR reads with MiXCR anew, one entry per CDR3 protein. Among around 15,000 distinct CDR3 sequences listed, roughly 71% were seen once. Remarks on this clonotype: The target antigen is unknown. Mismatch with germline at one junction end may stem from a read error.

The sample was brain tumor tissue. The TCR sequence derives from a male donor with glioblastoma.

This CDR3 is CSVVEHQGEQYF. CDR3 nucleotides: TGCAGCGTTGTCGAGCACCAGGGCGAGCAGTACTTT. The chain links TRBV29-1 to TRBJ2-7, with D perhaps matching TRBD1 (5 bases). The CDR3 has 12 amino acids. Germline assignment: CDR1 SQVTM and CDR2 ANQGSEA.